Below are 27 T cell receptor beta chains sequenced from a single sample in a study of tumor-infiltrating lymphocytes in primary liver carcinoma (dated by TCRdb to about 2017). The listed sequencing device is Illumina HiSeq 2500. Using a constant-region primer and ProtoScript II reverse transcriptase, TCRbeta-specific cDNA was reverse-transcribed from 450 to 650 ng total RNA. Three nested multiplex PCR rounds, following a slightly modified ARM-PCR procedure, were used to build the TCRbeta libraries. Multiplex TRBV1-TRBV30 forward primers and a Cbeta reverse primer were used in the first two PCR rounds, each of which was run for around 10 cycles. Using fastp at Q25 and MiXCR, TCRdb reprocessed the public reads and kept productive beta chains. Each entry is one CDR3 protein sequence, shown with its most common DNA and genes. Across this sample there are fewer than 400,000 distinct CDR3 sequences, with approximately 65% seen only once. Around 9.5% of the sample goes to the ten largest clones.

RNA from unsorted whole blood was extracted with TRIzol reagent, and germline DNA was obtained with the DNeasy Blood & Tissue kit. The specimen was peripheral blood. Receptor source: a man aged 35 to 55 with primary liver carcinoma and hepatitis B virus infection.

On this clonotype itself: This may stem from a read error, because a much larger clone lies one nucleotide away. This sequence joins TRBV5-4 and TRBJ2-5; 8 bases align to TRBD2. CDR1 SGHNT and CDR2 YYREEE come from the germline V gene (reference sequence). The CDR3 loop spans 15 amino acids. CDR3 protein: CTSSEIAGTQETQYF. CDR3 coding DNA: TGTACCAGCAGCGAAATAGCGGGAACTCAAGAGACCCAGTACTTC.

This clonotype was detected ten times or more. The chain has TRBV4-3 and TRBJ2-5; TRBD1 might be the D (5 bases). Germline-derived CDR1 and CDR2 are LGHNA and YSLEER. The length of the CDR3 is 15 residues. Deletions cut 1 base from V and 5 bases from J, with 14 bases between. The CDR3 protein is CASSQGGATAETQYF. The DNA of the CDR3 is TGCGCCAGCAGCCAAGGTGGGGCAACGGCGGAGACCCAGTACTTC.

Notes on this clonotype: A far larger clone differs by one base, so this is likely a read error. The CDR3: CARSQADTQYF. The CDR3 coding sequence is TGTGCCAGGAGCCAAGCTGATACGCAGTATTTT. The chain carries TRBV4-2 and TRBJ2-3; unclear D gene. Germline CDR1 LGHNA, CDR2 YNFKEQ. The CDR3 loop spans 11 amino acids.

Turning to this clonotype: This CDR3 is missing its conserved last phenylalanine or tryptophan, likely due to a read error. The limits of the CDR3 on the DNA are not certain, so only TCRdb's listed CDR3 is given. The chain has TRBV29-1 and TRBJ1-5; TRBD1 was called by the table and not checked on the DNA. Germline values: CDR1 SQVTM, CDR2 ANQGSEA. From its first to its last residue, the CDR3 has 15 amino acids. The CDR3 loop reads CSVVSGVPGSQPKHS.

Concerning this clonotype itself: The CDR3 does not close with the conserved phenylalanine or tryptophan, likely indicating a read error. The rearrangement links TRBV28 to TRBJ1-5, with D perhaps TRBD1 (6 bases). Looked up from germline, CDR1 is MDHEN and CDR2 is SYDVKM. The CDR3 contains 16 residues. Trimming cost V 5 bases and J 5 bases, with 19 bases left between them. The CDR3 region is CASSLPGGASYQPQHI. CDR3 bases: TGTGCCAGCAGTCTCCCCGGGGGGGCATCGTATCAGCCCCAGCATATT.

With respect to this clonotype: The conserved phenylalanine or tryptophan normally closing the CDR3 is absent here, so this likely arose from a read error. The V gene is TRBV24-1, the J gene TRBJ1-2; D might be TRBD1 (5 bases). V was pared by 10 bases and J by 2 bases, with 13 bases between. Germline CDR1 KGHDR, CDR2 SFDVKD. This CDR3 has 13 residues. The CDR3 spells CATWGDQNYGYTI. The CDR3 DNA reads TGTGCCACGTGGGGCGACCAAAACTATGGCTACACCATC.

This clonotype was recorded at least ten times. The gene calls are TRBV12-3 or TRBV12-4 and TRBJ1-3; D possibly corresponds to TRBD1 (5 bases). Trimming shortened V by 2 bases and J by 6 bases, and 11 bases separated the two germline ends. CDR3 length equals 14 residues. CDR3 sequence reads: CASSLRVGENTIYF. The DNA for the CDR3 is TGTGCCAGCAGTTTACGGGTGGGGGAAAACACCATATATTTT.

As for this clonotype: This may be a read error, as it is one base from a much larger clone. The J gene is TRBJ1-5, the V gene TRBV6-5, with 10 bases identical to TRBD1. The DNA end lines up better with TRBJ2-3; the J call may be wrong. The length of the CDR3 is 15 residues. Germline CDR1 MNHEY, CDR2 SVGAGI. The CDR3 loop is CASSPPGQGRQPQYF. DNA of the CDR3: TGTGCCAGCAGTCCTCCGGGACAGGGGCGTCAGCCCCAGTATTTT.

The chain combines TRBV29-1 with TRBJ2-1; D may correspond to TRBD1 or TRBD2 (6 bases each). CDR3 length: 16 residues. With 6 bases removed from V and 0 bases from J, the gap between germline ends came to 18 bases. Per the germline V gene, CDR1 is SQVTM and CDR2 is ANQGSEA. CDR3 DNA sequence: TGCAGCGTAAGGGGGTGGGAGGCAACCTCCTACAATGAGCAGTTCTTC. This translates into CSVRGWEATSYNEQFF.

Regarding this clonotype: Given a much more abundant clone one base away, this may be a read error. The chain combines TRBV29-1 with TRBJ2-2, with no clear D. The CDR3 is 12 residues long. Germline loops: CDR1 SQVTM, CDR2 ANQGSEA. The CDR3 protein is CSVEAETVELFF. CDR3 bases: TGCAGCGTTGAGGCGGAAACCGTGGAGCTGTTTTTT.

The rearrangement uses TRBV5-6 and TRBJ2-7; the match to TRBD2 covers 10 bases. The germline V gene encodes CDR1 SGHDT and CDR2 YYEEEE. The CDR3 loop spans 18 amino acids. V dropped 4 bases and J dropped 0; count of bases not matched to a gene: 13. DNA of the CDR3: TGTGCCAGCAGCCAGACCGGGACTAGCGTCTTATACTCCTACGAGCAGTACTTC. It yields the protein CASSQTGTSVLYSYEQYF.

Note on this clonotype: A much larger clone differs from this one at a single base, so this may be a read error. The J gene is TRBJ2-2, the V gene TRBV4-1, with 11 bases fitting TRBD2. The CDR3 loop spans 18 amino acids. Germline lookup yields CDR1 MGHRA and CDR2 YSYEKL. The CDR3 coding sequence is TGTGCCAGCAGCCAAGGAGCGGGACTAGCGGTAAACATCGGGGAGCTGTTTTTT. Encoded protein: CASSQGAGLAVNIGELFF.

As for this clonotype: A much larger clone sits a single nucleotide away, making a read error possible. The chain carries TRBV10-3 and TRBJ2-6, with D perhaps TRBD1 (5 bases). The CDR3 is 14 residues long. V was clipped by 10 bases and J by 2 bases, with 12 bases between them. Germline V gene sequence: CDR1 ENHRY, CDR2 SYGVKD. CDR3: CATEKGPGANVLTF. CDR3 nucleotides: TGTGCCACCGAAAAGGGGCCTGGGGCCAACGTCCTGACTTTC.

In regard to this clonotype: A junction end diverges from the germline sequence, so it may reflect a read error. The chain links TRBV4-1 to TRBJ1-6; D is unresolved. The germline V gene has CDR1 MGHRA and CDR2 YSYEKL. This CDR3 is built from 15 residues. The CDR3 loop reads CASSQRSDAFASLHF. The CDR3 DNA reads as TGCGCCAGCAGCCAACGATCGGACGCCTTCGCGTCCCTCCACTTC.

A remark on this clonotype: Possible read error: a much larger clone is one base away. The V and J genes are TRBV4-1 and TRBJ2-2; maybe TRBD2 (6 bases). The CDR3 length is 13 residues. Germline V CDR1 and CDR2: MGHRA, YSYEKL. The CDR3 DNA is TGCGTCAGCAGCCCGGCGGGGACCGGGGAGCTGTTTTTT. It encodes CVSSPAGTGELFF.

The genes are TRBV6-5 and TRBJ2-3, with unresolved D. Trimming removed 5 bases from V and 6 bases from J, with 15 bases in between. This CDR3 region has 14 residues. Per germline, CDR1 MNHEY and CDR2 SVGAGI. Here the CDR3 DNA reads TGTGCCAGCAGTATTAGACCTAGTACCGATACGCAGTATTTT. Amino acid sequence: CASSIRPSTDTQYF.

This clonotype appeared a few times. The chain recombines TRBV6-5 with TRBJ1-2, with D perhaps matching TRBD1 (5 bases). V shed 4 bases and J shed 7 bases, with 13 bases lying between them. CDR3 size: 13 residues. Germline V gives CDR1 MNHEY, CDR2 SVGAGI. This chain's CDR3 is CASSSPGRVGYTF. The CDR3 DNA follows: TGTGCCAGCAGTTCTCCAGGGAGGGTTGGCTACACCTTC.

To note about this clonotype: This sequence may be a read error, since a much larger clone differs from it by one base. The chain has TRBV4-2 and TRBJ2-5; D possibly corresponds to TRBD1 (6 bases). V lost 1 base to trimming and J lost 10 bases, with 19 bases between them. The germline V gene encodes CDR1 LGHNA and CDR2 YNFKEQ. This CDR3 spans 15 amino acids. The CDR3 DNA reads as TGTGCCAGCAGCCAAGCCGGACAGAGACAAGAGCACCAGTACTTC. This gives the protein CASSQAGQRQEHQYF.

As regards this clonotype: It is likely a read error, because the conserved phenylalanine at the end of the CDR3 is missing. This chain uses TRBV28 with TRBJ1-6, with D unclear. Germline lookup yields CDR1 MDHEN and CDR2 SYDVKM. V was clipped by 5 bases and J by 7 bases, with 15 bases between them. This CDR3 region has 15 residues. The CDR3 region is CASSHGIVGNSPLHL. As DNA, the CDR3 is TGTGCCAGCAGTCATGGGATAGTTGGAAATTCACCCCTCCACCTT.

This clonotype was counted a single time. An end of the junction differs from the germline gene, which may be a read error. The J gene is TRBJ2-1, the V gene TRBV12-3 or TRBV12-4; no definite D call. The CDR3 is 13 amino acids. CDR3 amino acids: CPSKPGINNEQFF. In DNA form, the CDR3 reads TGTCCCAGCAAACCTGGGATTAACAATGAGCAGTTCTTC.

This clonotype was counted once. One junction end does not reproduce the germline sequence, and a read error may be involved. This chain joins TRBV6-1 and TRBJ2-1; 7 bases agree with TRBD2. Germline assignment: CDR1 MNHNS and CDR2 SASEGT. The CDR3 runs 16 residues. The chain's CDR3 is CTSCERLAGSYNEQFF. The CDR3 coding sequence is TGTACCAGCTGTGAGCGTTTAGCGGGCTCCTACAATGAGCAGTTCTTC.

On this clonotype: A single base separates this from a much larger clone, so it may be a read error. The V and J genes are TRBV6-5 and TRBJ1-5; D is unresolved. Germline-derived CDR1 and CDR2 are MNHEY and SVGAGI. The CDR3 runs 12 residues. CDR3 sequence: CDSSYRGQPQHF. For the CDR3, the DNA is TGTGACAGCAGTTATCGGGGTCAGCCCCAGCATTTT.

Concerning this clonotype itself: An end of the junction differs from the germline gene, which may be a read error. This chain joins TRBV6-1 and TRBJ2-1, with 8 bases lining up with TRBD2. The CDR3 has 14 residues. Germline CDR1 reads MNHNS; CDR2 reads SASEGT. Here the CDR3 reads CVSSELADMNEQFF. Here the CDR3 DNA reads TGTGTCAGCAGTGAACTAGCGGATATGAATGAGCAGTTCTTC.

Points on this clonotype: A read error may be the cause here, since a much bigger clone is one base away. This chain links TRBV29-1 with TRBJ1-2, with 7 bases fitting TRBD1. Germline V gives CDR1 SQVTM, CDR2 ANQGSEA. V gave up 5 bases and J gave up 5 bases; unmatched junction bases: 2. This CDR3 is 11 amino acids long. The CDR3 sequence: CSVKGAYGYTF. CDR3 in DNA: TGCAGCGTTAAGGGGGCATATGGCTACACCTTC.

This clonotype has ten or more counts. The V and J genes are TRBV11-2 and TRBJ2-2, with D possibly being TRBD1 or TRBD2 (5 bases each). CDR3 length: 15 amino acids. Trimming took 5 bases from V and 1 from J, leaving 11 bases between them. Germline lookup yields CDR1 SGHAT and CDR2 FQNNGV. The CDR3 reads CASSPGPRNTGELFF. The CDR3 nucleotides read TGTGCCAGCAGCCCGGGGCCTCGGAACACCGGGGAGCTGTTTTTT.

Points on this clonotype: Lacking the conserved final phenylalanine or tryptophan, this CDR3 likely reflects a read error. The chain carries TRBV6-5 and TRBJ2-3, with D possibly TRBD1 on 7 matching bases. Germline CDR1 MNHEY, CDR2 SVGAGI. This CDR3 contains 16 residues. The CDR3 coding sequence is TGTACCAGCAGTTTCGGGGTGACAGGGACTACAGATACGCAGTATTTA. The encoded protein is CTSSFGVTGTTDTQYL.

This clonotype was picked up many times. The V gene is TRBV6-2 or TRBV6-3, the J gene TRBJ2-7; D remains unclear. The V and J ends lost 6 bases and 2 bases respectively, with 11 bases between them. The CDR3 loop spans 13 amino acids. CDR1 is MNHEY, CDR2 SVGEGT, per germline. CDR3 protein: CASRKDGTYEQYF. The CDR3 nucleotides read TGTGCCAGCAGAAAAGACGGAACCTACGAGCAGTACTTC.